This T cell receptor beta chain was recovered during a study of blood T cell repertoires in COVID-19. Sequenced by immunoSEQ multiplex PCR; TCRdb stores in-frame clones only, minus some. The profile covers approximately 300,000 clones, with 89% appearing a single time and around 4.8% taken by the ten largest. CDR3 length: 15 amino acids. The V and J ends lost 3 bases and 2 bases, in that order; junction bases with no gene match: 2. In germline, CDR1 is SGHVS, CDR2 FQNEAQ. The V and J genes are TRBV7-8 and TRBJ2-3; 10 bases map to TRBD2. Sequenced input: PBMCs or T cells enriched from blood (not recorded which). This sequence was found in a man aged 60 to 69 who had recovered from COVID-19. CDR3 coding DNA: TGTGCCAGCAGCTTGCTAGCGGGGGACACAGATACGCAGTATTTT. Translating it yields CASSLLAGDTDTQYF. Filled out from reference TRBV7-8 and TRBJ2-3, the complete variable domain reads GAGVSQSPRYKVAKRGQDVALRCDPISGHVSLFWYQQALGQGPEFLTYFQNEAQLDKSGLPSDRFFAERPEGSVSTLKIQRTQQEDSAVYLCASSLLAGDTDTQYFGPGTRLTVL.